This entry lists 22 T cell receptor beta chains sequenced from one sample in a study of cytomegalovirus exposure and HLA in healthy donors. PCR amplification relied on 60 Vbeta primers (plus 13 Jbeta primers). The table came from immunoSEQ multiplex PCR; TCRdb's copy has only in-frame clones and leaves some out. The table shows approximately 210,000 clones, with about 87% occurring only once. The sequenced sample was PBMCs. The receptor source for this set is a woman younger than 30 in good health and CMV-seronegative.

This clone turned up a few times. The chain uses TRBV5-1 and TRBJ1-1; 9 positions agree with TRBD1. V was pared by 3 bases and J by 6 bases, with 6 bases of the junction left unmatched. The CDR3 sequence is 14 residues long. Germline CDR1 and CDR2: SGHRS and YFSETQ. CDR3 sequence (DNA): TGCGCCAGCAGCTCGGGACAGGGAAATGCTGAAGCTTTCTTT. It specifies CASSSGQGNAEAFF.

This clone was found once. This chain links TRBV11-2 with TRBJ1-1; 7 bases align to TRBD1. The CDR3 consists of 15 residues. Unmatched junction bases numbered 6, after V lost 5 bases and J lost 0 bases. Germline V gene sequence: CDR1 SGHAT, CDR2 FQNNGV. CDR3 protein: CASSPWTGLNTEAFF. DNA for the CDR3: TGTGCCAGCAGCCCGTGGACAGGATTGAACACTGAAGCTTTCTTT. The full variable domain, in which reference TRBV11-2 and TRBJ1-1 provide the parts outside the CDR3, is EAGVAQSPRYKIIEKRQSVAFWCNPISGHATLYWYQQILGQGPKLLIQFQNNGVVDDSQLPKDRFSAERLKGVDSTLKIQPAKLEDSAVYLCASSPWTGLNTEAFFGQGTRLTVV.

This sequence joins TRBV6-5 and TRBJ1-4, with D maybe TRBD1 (5 bases). The CDR3 has 15 amino acids. The V end was cut by 5 bases, the J end by 4 bases, with 14 bases between. The germline CDR1 and CDR2 sequences are MNHEY and SVGAGI. The CDR3 region has the DNA TGTGCCAGCAGTCGGCAGGGATTCCTTAATGAAAAACTGTTTTTT. Amino acid sequence: CASSRQGFLNEKLFF.

The V and J genes are TRBV2 and TRBJ2-5, with 8 bases aligning to TRBD1. The better agreement between TRBJ2-7 and the DNA end casts doubt on the J call. Looked up from germline, CDR1 is SNHLY and CDR2 is FYNNEI. The CDR3 sequence is 15 residues long. The CDR3 bases are TGTGCCAGCAGTGAATCAGGGGGCGCAACCTACGAGCAGTACTTC. Translating gives CASSESGGATYEQYF.

This chain connects TRBV5-1 to TRBJ2-7, with 11 bases lining up with TRBD2. This CDR3 has 15 residues. From germline, CDR1 is SGHRS and CDR2 YFSETQ. Trimming cost V 1 base and J 1 base; bases outside gene matches: 1. In DNA form, the CDR3 reads TGCGCCAGCAGCTTGACTAGCGGGGGATCCTACGAGCAGTACTTC. Residues: CASSLTSGGSYEQYF.

The chain uses TRBV5-1 and TRBJ2-1; 7 nucleotides align to TRBD1. J was trimmed by 1 base and V by 2 bases; bases with no gene match: 9. The CDR3 sequence is 17 residues long. Germline V gives CDR1 SGHRS, CDR2 YFSETQ. CDR3 in DNA: TGCGCCAGCAGCTTCCTTACCGGGACAGTTTCCTACAATGAGCAGTTCTTC. Encoded protein: CASSFLTGTVSYNEQFF. The complete variable domain, with remaining parts taken from reference TRBV5-1 and TRBJ2-1, reads KAGVTQTPRYLIKTRGQQVTLSCSPISGHRSVSWYQQTPGQGLQFLFEYFSETQRNKGNFPGRFSGRQFSNSRSEMNVSTLELGDSALYLCASSFLTGTVSYNEQFFGPGTRLTVL.

The V gene is TRBV18, the J gene TRBJ2-1, with TRBD1 matching over 7 bases. CDR3 size: 16 residues. V shed 3 bases and J 8 bases; nucleotides not matched to a gene: 13. Germline V gene data show CDR1 as KGHSH and CDR2 as LQKENI. The CDR3 DNA reads TGTGCCAGCTCACCTTTTCAGGGGGACGCTACGGATGAGCAGTTCTTC. It specifies CASSPFQGDATDEQFF.

The rearrangement links TRBV5-1 to TRBJ2-3, with a possible D match to TRBD2 (5 bases). The CDR3 is 16 amino acids. V lost 4 bases, J lost 5 bases, and 20 bases lay in between. Germline assignment: CDR1 SGHRS and CDR2 YFSETQ. The CDR3 sequence: CASSPLSGVGEDTQYF. The CDR3 coding sequence is TGCGCCAGCAGCCCGCTGAGCGGTGTGGGAGAAGATACGCAGTATTTT.

The chain uses TRBV12-5 and TRBJ1-4, with TRBD1 matching 9 bases. The length of the CDR3 is 15 residues. Germline V gives CDR1 LGHNT, CDR2 FRNRAP. Trimming removed 5 bases from V and 7 bases from J; junction bases left unmatched: 8. CDR3 protein: CASGIRGQGCEKLFF. CDR3 coding DNA: TGTGCTAGTGGTATCCGGGGACAGGGATGTGAAAAACTGTTTTTT.

The chain links TRBV4-1 to TRBJ2-5; 12 bases line up with TRBD2. TRBJ2-7 matches the DNA end more closely, so the J call is doubtful. Per germline, CDR1 MGHRA and CDR2 YSYEKL. This CDR3 spans 17 amino acids. The CDR3 DNA follows: TGCGCCAGCAGCCAAGACCCACTAGCGGGAGGAATCTACGAGCAGTACTTC. Its translation: CASSQDPLAGGIYEQYF.

The V call is TRBV19, the J call TRBJ1-5, with 11 bases fitting TRBD1. CDR1 is LNHDA and CDR2 is SQIVND in the germline V gene (reference sequence). V gave up 6 bases and J gave up 7 bases; unmatched junction bases: 8. CDR3 size: 15 residues. The CDR3: CASSPRDRGWQPQHF. CDR3 DNA: TGTGCCAGTAGCCCTAGGGACAGGGGGTGGCAGCCCCAGCATTTT.

The chain joins TRBV18 to TRBJ2-6, with D possibly matching TRBD1 (5 bases). This CDR3 is built from 17 residues. Germline assignment: CDR1 KGHSH and CDR2 LQKENI. Trimming pared 0 bases from V and 0 bases from J, leaving 9 bases between. CDR3 coding DNA: TGTGCCAGCTCACCACCCCAGGGAAGCTCTGGGGCCAACGTCCTGACTTTC. It is translated as CASSPPQGSSGANVLTF.

This rearrangement joins TRBV7-2 to TRBJ2-2; D gene uncertain. Germline V gene sequence: CDR1 SGHTA, CDR2 FQGNSA. The CDR3 runs 16 residues. Trimming pared 1 base from V and 7 bases from J, leaving 16 bases between. The CDR3 bases are TGTGCCAGCAGCTTAGTCCCTTTAAGCGATTACGGGGAGCTGTTTTTT. As protein: CASSLVPLSDYGELFF.

The J gene is TRBJ1-1, the V gene TRBV18; 9 bases fit TRBD1. Trimming removed 5 bases from V and 5 bases from J; junction bases left unmatched: 6. Germline CDR1 is KGHSH and CDR2 is LQKENI. This CDR3 region has 14 residues. CDR3 protein: CASSMDRGETEAFF. The CDR3 bases are TGTGCCAGCTCAATGGACAGGGGTGAAACTGAAGCTTTCTTT.

V usage is TRBV2 and J usage is TRBJ2-7; 10 bases line up with TRBD2. The CDR3 totals 16 residues. Germline values: CDR1 SNHLY, CDR2 FYNNEI. The junction had 9 bases not matched to a gene; V was cut back by 6 bases and J by 1 base. The CDR3 DNA follows: TGTGCCAGCAGATCTACCCCGACTAGCGGGTCCTACGAGCAGTACTTC. Encoded protein: CASRSTPTSGSYEQYF.

This CDR3 is CASSYGGQSPSYEQYF. The CDR3 DNA reads as TGTGCCAGCAGTTACGGGGGACAGAGTCCATCCTACGAGCAGTACTTC. This chain joins TRBV6-6 and TRBJ2-5, with 7 bases lining up with TRBD1. The DNA end lines up better with TRBJ2-7; the J call may be wrong. The CDR3 loop spans 16 amino acids. Per germline, CDR1 MNHNY and CDR2 SVGAGI (reference sequence).

The gene calls are TRBV28 and TRBJ1-4; D ambiguous. This CDR3 comprises 15 residues. With 2 bases removed from V and 4 bases from J, the gap between germline ends came to 11 bases. In germline, CDR1 is MDHEN, CDR2 SYDVKM. The CDR3 loop is CASSLPLGVNEKLFF. CDR3 sequence (DNA): TGTGCCAGCAGTTTACCGCTCGGAGTTAATGAAAAACTGTTTTTT.

The rearrangement links TRBV6-6 to TRBJ2-5; D might be TRBD2 (6 bases). V lost 4 bases, J lost 1 base, and 10 bases lay in between. Germline CDR1 MNHNY, CDR2 SVGAGI (reference sequence). The CDR3 totals 14 residues. The CDR3 is CASSFGLIQETQYF. The CDR3 bases are TGTGCCAGCAGTTTCGGACTAATCCAAGAGACCCAGTACTTC.

This rearrangement joins TRBV19 to TRBJ1-1; D call uncertain. The CDR3 runs to 17 residues. Trimming took 4 bases from V and 0 from J, leaving 18 bases between them. In germline, CDR1 is LNHDA, CDR2 SQIVND (reference sequence). CDR3 nucleotide sequence: TGTGCCAGTAGTACATTTGGACTACTGCAACTGAACACTGAAGCTTTCTTT. Amino acids: CASSTFGLLQLNTEAFF.

The chain carries TRBV4-2 and TRBJ1-1; no reliable D call. Germline values: CDR1 LGHNA, CDR2 YNFKEQ. The CDR3 covers 16 residues. Trimming cost V 4 bases and J 2 bases, with 17 bases left between them. The CDR3 coding sequence is TGTGCCAGCAGCCCCTTACAGATAAGCACTAACACTGAAGCTTTCTTT. This sequence encodes CASSPLQISTNTEAFF.

This clone has a handful of counts. V usage is TRBV28 and J usage is TRBJ2-7; 12 bases are shared with TRBD2. Trimming removed 5 bases from V and 2 bases from J; junction bases left unmatched: 4. CDR3 length: 15 amino acids. Germline CDR1 reads MDHEN; CDR2 reads SYDVKM. The CDR3 reads CASSPSGRGTYEQYF. CDR3 DNA: TGTGCCAGCAGTCCTAGCGGGAGGGGTACCTACGAGCAGTACTTC. Full variable domain (rest looked up from reference TRBV28 and TRBJ2-7): DVKVTQSSRYLVKRTGEKVFLECVQDMDHENMFWYRQDPGLGLRLIYFSYDVKMKEKGDIPEGYSVSREKKERFSLILESASTNQTSMYLCASSPSGRGTYEQYFGPGTRLTVT.

The chain has TRBV7-8 and TRBJ2-1, with TRBD2 identical over 13 bases. Germline V gene data show CDR1 as SGHVS and CDR2 as FQNEAQ. V shed 3 bases, J shed 5 bases, and the junction held 19 bases outside the gene matches. The CDR3 spans 21 residues. The CDR3 here is CASSFPNIRTSGSRADNEQFF. The CDR3 DNA reads as TGTGCCAGCAGCTTTCCCAATATTCGGACTAGCGGGAGTAGGGCTGACAATGAGCAGTTCTTC.